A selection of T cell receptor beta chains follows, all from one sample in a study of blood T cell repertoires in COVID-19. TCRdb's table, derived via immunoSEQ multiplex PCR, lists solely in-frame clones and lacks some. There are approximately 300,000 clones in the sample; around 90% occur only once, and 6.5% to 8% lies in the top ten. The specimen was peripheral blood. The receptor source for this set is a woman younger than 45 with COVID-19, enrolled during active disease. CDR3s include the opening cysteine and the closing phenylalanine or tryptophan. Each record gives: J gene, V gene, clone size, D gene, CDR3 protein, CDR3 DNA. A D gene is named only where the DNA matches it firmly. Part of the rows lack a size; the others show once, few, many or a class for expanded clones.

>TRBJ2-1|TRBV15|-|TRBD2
CATGLAGFNEQFF
TGTGCCACCGGACTAGCGGGATTTAATGAGCAGTTCTTC
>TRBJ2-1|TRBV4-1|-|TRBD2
CASSPLAGIGEQFF
TGCGCCAGCAGCCCACTAGCGGGCATAGGTGAGCAGTTCTTC
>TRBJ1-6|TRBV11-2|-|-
CASSPPSGDYNSPLHF
TGTGCCAGCAGCCCCCCGTCAGGGGACTATAATTCACCCCTCCACTTT
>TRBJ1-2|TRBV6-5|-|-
CASTEGHFYGYTF
TGTGCCAGCACGGAGGGGCACTTCTATGGCTACACCTTC
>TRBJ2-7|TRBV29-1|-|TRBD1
CSVVDRDPYEQYF
TGCAGCGTCGTGGACAGGGACCCCTACGAGCAGTACTTC
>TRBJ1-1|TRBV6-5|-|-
CASKRTRDSNTEAFF
TGTGCCAGCAAACGCACCCGGGACTCCAACACTGAAGCTTTCTTT
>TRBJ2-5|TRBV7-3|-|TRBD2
CASSLASGNQETQYF
TGTGCCAGCAGCCTCGCTAGCGGGAATCAAGAGACCCAGTACTTC
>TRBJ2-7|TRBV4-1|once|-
CASSPSPGGTYEQYF
TGCGCCAGCAGCCCCTCACCTGGCGGGACCTACGAGCAGTACTTC
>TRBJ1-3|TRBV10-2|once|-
CASKDRPTSGNTIYF
TGCGCCAGCAAAGACAGGCCGACCTCTGGAAACACCATATATTTT
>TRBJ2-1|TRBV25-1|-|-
CASRGVGGVSYNEQFF
TGTGCCAGCAGGGGGGTAGGGGGAGTCTCCTACAATGAGCAGTTCTTC
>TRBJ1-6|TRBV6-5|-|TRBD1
CASSRDSWGSPLHF
TGTGCCAGCAGTCGGGACAGTTGGGGATCACCCCTCCACTTT
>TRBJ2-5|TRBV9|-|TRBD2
CASSVDLAGGLQETQYF
TGTGCCAGCAGCGTAGATTTAGCGGGAGGCCTACAAGAGACCCAGTACTTC
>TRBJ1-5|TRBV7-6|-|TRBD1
CASSLGTGESQPQHF
TGTGCCAGCAGCTTGGGGACAGGGGAGTCTCAGCCCCAGCATTTT
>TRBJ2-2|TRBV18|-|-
CASSPPGTGELFF
TGTGCCAGCTCACCGCCAGGGACCGGGGAGCTGTTTTTT
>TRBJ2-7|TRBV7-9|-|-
CASSFGSTYEQYF
TGTGCCAGCAGCTTCGGGTCAACCTACGAGCAGTACTTC
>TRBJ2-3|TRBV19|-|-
CASSISSTQYF
TGTGCCAGTAGTATAAGTAGCACGCAGTATTTT
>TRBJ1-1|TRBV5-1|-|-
CASSFISSTGNTEAFF
TGCGCCAGCAGCTTCATCTCCTCGACAGGGAACACTGAAGCTTTCTTT
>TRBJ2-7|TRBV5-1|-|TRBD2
CASSPRAGEAYEQYF
TGCGCCAGCAGCCCTAGAGCGGGAGAAGCGTACGAGCAGTACTTC
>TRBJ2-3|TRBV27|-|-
CASSLKGLPPQVGTQYF
TGTGCCAGCAGTTTAAAAGGACTTCCCCCGCAAGTTGGTACGCAGTATTTT
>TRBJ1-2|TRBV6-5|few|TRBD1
CASSRGQGEGYGYTF
TGTGCCAGCTCACGGGGACAGGGGGAGGGCTATGGCTACACCTTC
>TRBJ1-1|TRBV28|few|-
CASSPHSTEAFF
TGTGCCAGCAGTCCCCACTCCACTGAAGCTTTCTTT
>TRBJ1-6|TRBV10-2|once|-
CASSEGRGRYNSPLHF
TGCGCCAGCAGTGAGGGCAGGGGACGTTATAATTCACCCCTCCACTTT
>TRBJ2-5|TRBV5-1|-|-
CASRADYEETQYF
TGCGCCAGCAGGGCGGACTATGAAGAGACCCAGTACTTC
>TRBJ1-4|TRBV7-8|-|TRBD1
CASSAGGTNEKLFF
TGTGCCAGCAGCGCAGGGGGAACTAATGAAAAACTGTTTTTT
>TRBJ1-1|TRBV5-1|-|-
CASSPGRLTEAFF
TGCGCCAGCAGTCCCGGCAGGCTCACTGAAGCTTTCTTT
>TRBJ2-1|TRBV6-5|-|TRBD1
CASRRDRVNEQFF
TGTGCCAGCAGGAGGGACAGGGTTAATGAGCAGTTCTTC
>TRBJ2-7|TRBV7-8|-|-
CASSLGPADSYEQYF
TGTGCCAGCAGCTTAGGGCCTGCGGATTCCTACGAGCAGTACTTC
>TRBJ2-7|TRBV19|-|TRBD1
CASNIRDRGYEQYF
TGTGCCAGTAACATTCGGGACAGGGGCTACGAGCAGTACTTC
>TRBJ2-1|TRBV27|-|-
CASSWESGYNEQFF
TGTGCCAGCAGCTGGGAGAGTGGGTACAATGAGCAGTTCTTC
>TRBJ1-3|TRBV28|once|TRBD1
CASSQRTGSSGNTIYF
TGTGCCAGCAGTCAAAGGACAGGGAGCTCTGGAAACACCATATATTTT
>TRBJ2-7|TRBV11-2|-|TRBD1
CASSLDAGTGLSYEQYF
TGTGCCAGCAGCTTGGATGCCGGGACAGGGCTTTCCTACGAGCAGTACTTC
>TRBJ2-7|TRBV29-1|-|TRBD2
CSVEGLAGGPNEQYF
TGCAGCGTTGAAGGACTAGCGGGAGGGCCGAACGAGCAGTACTTC
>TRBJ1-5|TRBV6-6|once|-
CASSGESNQPQHF
TGTGCCAGCAGCGGGGAAAGCAATCAGCCCCAGCATTTT
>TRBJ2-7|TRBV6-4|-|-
CASSSEEPYEQYF
TGTGCCAGCAGTTCCGAGGAGCCCTACGAGCAGTACTTC
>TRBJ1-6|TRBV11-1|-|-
CASSALQGRDSPLHF
TGTGCCAGCAGCGCTCTGCAGGGGAGGGATTCACCCCTCCACTTT
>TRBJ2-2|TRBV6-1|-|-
CASSAATLPRYGELFF
TGTGCCAGCAGTGCGGCGACTCTCCCGCGCTACGGGGAGCTGTTTTTT
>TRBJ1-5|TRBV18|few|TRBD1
CASSPVGDRNQPQHF
TGTGCCAGCTCACCCGTTGGGGACAGAAATCAGCCCCAGCATTTT
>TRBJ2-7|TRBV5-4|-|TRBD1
CASSWGTGSSYEQYF
TGTGCCAGCAGCTGGGGGACAGGGAGCTCCTACGAGCAGTACTTC
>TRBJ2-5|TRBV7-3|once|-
CASSRRAGRGETQYF
TGTGCCAGCAGTCGCCGGGCGGGGCGGGGAGAGACCCAGTACTTC
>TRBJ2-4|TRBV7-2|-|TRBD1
CASSLVEGATVQYF
TGTGCCAGCAGCTTAGTCGAGGGGGCTACAGTTCAGTACTTC
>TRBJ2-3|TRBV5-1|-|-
CASSHTNTTGRVYTQYF
TGCGCCAGCAGCCATACAAACACTACAGGGAGAGTATATACGCAGTATTTT
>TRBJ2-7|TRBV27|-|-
CASTTSLRTTYEQYF
TGTGCCAGCACAACGAGTTTAAGGACAACCTACGAGCAGTACTTC
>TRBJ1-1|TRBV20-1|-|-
CSGANTEAFF
TGCAGTGGGGCGAACACTGAAGCTTTCTTT
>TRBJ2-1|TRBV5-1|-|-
CASSDWTVWISLWALREQFF
TGCGCCAGCAGCGACTGGACAGTATGGATTAGTTTATGGGCGCTTCGTGAGCAGTTCTTC
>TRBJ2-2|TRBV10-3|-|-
CAIGGQLNTGELFF
TGTGCCATCGGTGGACAGCTGAACACCGGGGAGCTGTTTTTT
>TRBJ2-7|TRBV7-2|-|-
CASSSDYGSYEQYF
TGTGCCAGCAGCTCAGACTATGGCTCCTACGAGCAGTACTTC
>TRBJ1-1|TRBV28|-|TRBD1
CASGGTGGRAEAFF
TGTGCCAGCGGGGGAACAGGGGGGAGGGCTGAAGCTTTCTTT
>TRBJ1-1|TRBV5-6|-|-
CASSRWGLQNTEAFF
TGTGCCAGCAGCCGCTGGGGACTGCAGAACACTGAAGCTTTCTTT
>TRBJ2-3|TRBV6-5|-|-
CASNRLGDTDTQYF
TGTGCCTCTAACCGACTGGGTGACACAGATACGCAGTATTTT
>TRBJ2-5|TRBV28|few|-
CASSLPRAETQYF
TGTGCCAGCAGTTTACCCAGGGCAGAGACCCAGTACTTC
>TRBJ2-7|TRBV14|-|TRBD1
CASSAGQGAYEQYF
TGTGCCAGCAGCGCGGGACAGGGGGCCTACGAGCAGTACTTC
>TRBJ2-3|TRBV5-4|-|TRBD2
CASSVSGRADTQYF
TGTGCCAGCAGCGTAAGCGGGAGAGCAGATACGCAGTATTTT
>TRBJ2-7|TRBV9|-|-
CASSVDDLGAQLDEQYF
TGTGCCAGCAGCGTAGACGACTTAGGGGCACAGTTGGACGAGCAGTACTTC
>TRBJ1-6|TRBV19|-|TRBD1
CATTTGQGGMDSPLHF
TGTGCCACCACCACGGGACAGGGCGGGATGGATTCACCCCTCCACTTT
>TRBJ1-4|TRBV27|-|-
CATKGGTAGEKLFF
TGTGCCACCAAGGGAGGGACCGCGGGGGAAAAACTGTTTTTT
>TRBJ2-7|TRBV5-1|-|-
CASSFEGSYEQYF
TGCGCCAGCAGCTTCGAGGGATCCTACGAGCAGTACTTC
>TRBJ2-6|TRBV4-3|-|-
CASSQDRGTGANVLTF
TGCGCCAGCAGCCAAGATCGGGGAACTGGGGCCAACGTCCTGACTTTC
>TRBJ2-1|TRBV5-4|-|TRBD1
CATRGQGVNEQFF
TGTGCCACCCGAGGACAGGGGGTCAATGAGCAGTTCTTC
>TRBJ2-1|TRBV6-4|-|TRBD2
CASSESGLGARGEQFF
TGTGCCAGCAGTGAATCAGGACTAGGGGCTAGGGGTGAGCAGTTCTTC